This passage covers 19 T cell receptor beta chains from one sample sequenced in a study of blood T cells in healthy people across ages. Next came a second PCR, run for about 7 to 12 cycles, which used a sample-barcoded 5' primer along with a J-beta primer mix. MiXCR, run by TCRdb on the 5' RACE reads, gives a single entry per CDR3 protein. This table has more than 1,000,000 distinct CDR3 sequences, 20% to 25% appearing once. These data are also associated with another study on T cells of mothers and their children.

Sequencing used blood. The source of these receptors is a girl aged 2-15 years in good health.

This chain joins TRBV7-9 and TRBJ2-1; TRBD2 aligns across 11 bases. V was clipped by 8 bases and J by 4 bases; unmatched bases: 7. Germline assignment: CDR1 SEHNR and CDR2 FQNEAQ (reference sequence). The CDR3 sequence is 15 residues long. CDR3 in DNA: TGTGCCAGCGGCCACGGGACTAGCGGTTACAATGAGCAGTTCTTC. This encodes CASGHGTSGYNEQFF.

This clonotype has only a few counts. The J gene is TRBJ2-2, the V gene TRBV6-1; TRBD1 aligns across 8 bases. Trimming took 2 bases from V and 2 from J; bases not matched to a gene: 4. Germline V CDR1 and CDR2: MNHNS, SASEGT. The CDR3 runs 16 residues. The CDR3 loop reads CASSEMGQANTGELFF. In DNA, the CDR3 is TGTGCCAGCAGTGAAATGGGACAGGCTAACACCGGGGAGCTGTTTTTT.

This clonotype was seen a few times. CDR3 sequence reads: CASGLTGSGEEQFF. The DNA of the CDR3 is TGTGCCAGCGGCCTGACTGGGAGCGGGGAGGAGCAGTTCTTC. This rearrangement joins TRBV6-5 to TRBJ2-7; 7 nucleotides align to TRBD2. The better agreement between TRBJ2-1 and the DNA end casts doubt on the J call. The CDR3 consists of 14 residues. Per germline, CDR1 MNHEY and CDR2 SVGAGI.

The J gene is TRBJ1-2, the V gene TRBV7-8; TRBD1 is a possible D gene (6 bases). Between the trimmed V and J ends, which lost 3 bases and 6 bases, there was a span of 11 bases. This CDR3 comprises 13 residues. Germline assignment: CDR1 SGHVS and CDR2 FQNEAQ. The CDR3 nucleotides are TGTGCCAGCAGCTTCGACAGGTCCCATGGCTACACCTTC. It specifies CASSFDRSHGYTF.

The table lists this clonotype with many counts. The V and J genes are TRBV12-3 or TRBV12-4 and TRBJ2-7; the D call may be TRBD1 or TRBD2 (6 bases each). V was cut by 3 bases and J by 5 bases, with 8 bases left in between. The CDR3 sequence is 12 residues long. The DNA for the CDR3 is TGTGCCAGCAGTTTTAGGGGGGACGAGCAGTACTTC. It yields the protein CASSFRGDEQYF.

This clonotype has more than one count but fewer than ten. The rearrangement joins TRBV5-6 to TRBJ2-2, with no clear D. Trimming removed 1 base at V and 1 base at J, with 5 bases between. Germline assignment: CDR1 SGHDT and CDR2 YYEEEE. The CDR3 runs 14 residues. CDR3 bases: TGTGCCAGCAGCTTGTACCTGAACACCGGGGAGCTGTTTTTT. Amino acids: CASSLYLNTGELFF.

The chain carries TRBV7-3 and TRBJ1-1, with TRBD1 as a possible D gene (6 bases). CDR1 is SGHTA and CDR2 is FQGTGA in the germline V gene. V shed 6 bases and J shed 7 bases, with 15 bases lying between them. This CDR3 has 13 residues. CDR3 sequence: CASRGTGTGEAFF. CDR3 nucleotide sequence: TGTGCCAGCAGAGGAACAGGGACCGGTGAAGCTTTCTTT. Supplemented by reference TRBV7-3 and TRBJ1-1, the full variable domain reads GAGVSQTPSNKVTEKGKYVELRCDPISGHTALYWYRQSLGQGPEFLIYFQGTGAADDSGLPNDRFFAVRPEGSVSTLKIQRTERGDSAVYLCASRGTGTGEAFFGQGTRLTVV.

This clonotype was found a few times. The rearrangement uses TRBV13 and TRBJ2-1; 8 bases match TRBD1. Germline loops: CDR1 PRHDT, CDR2 FYEKMQ (reference sequence). Trimming removed 0 bases from V and 7 bases from J; junction bases left unmatched: 5. This CDR3 region has 15 residues. The CDR3 DNA follows: TGTGCCAGCAGCTTAGGCAGGGGGCAAGAGAATGAGCAGTTCTTC. As protein: CASSLGRGQENEQFF.

The rearrangement links TRBV13 to TRBJ2-2, with TRBD2 identical over 9 bases. Germline CDR1 PRHDT, CDR2 FYEKMQ (reference sequence). The CDR3 covers 18 residues. Losses at the gene ends were 4 bases for V and 1 base for J; bases not matched to a gene: 10. CDR3 nucleotides: TGTGCCAGCAGCTCACCGACCGTAGCGGGAGAGAACACCGGGGAGCTGTTTTTT. Amino acid sequence: CASSSPTVAGENTGELFF.

This clonotype was seen more than once but under ten times. The chain recombines TRBV27 with TRBJ1-4; D not resolved. The CDR3 consists of 11 residues. V gave up 6 bases and J gave up 7 bases, with 6 bases separating them. Looked up from germline, CDR1 is MNHEY and CDR2 is SMNVEV (reference sequence). CDR3: CASRWGEKLFF. CDR3 nucleotides: TGTGCCAGCAGATGGGGTGAAAAACTGTTTTTT.

A few counts support this clonotype. One junction end disagrees with the germline gene, perhaps due to a read error. The chain recombines TRBV19 with TRBJ1-4; 7 nucleotides line up with TRBD1. CDR1 is LNHDA, CDR2 SQIVND, per germline (reference sequence). The CDR3 spans 15 residues. CDR3: CASSITTGYTEELFF. The CDR3 DNA reads TGTGCCAGTAGTATCACGACAGGGTATACTGAAGAACTGTTTTTT.

This clonotype was counted only a few times. J is TRBJ2-5 and V is TRBV6-1, with 16 nucleotides matching TRBD2. V dropped 1 base and J dropped 4; count of bases not matched to a gene: 3. This CDR3 contains 17 residues. Germline-derived CDR1 and CDR2 are MNHNS and SASEGT. The CDR3 is CASSEEGLAGGVETQYF. The CDR3 DNA is TGTGCCAGCAGTGAAGAGGGACTAGCGGGAGGGGTAGAGACCCAGTACTTC.

The V call is TRBV29-1, the J call TRBJ1-2, with TRBD1 as a possible D gene (5 bases). CDR3 length: 13 amino acids. Germline assignment: CDR1 SQVTM and CDR2 ANQGSEA. Trimming stripped 4 bases from V and 4 bases from J, with 13 bases between. The CDR3 region has the DNA TGCAGCGTTGGGGACTGGCCGTCCTATGGCTACACCTTC. This translates into CSVGDWPSYGYTF.

The gene calls are TRBV7-2 and TRBJ1-2, with 7 bases matching TRBD1. CDR1 and CDR2 (germline): SGHTA, FQGNSA. V shed 5 bases and J 4 bases; nucleotides not matched to a gene: 7. The CDR3 contains 14 residues. The CDR3 here is CASSDQGGSYGYTF. The CDR3 region has the DNA TGTGCCAGCAGCGACCAGGGGGGGAGCTATGGCTACACCTTC.

V gene TRBV7-9 combines with J gene TRBJ2-5; 11 bases align to TRBD2. The J call is uncertain, as TRBJ2-1 better fits the DNA end. Germline assignment: CDR1 SEHNR and CDR2 FQNEAQ (reference sequence). The CDR3 spans 16 residues. CDR3 loop: CASSPPVSGRGNEQFF. CDR3 nucleotide sequence: TGTGCCAGCAGCCCACCGGTTAGCGGGAGGGGAAATGAGCAGTTCTTC.

The chain combines TRBV29-1 with TRBJ2-1, with 8 bases that match TRBD1. The J call is uncertain, as TRBJ2-5 better fits the DNA end. The germline V gene encodes CDR1 SQVTM and CDR2 ANQGSEA. The CDR3 has 15 residues. The DNA for the CDR3 is TGCAGCGTTGAGGGGACAGGAACATCCGTCGAGACCCAGTACTTC. Translating gives CSVEGTGTSVETQYF.

This clonotype was counted a few times. This rearrangement joins TRBV28 to TRBJ1-5; D might be TRBD1 (6 bases). Trimming removed 5 bases from V and 9 bases from J, with 17 bases in between. There are 14 residues in the CDR3. Germline V gene data show CDR1 as MDHEN and CDR2 as SYDVKM. Here the CDR3 DNA reads TGTGCCAGCAGTGCAGCGACAGGCCCACGGCCCCAGCATTTT. Translation gives CASSAATGPRPQHF. The variable domain in full, with the rest retrieved from reference TRBV28 and TRBJ1-5, is DVKVTQSSRYLVKRTGEKVFLECVQDMDHENMFWYRQDPGLGLRLIYFSYDVKMKEKGDIPEGYSVSREKKERFSLILESASTNQTSMYLCASSAATGPRPQHFGDGTRLSIL.

The chain recombines TRBV7-9 with TRBJ2-7; no clear D gene. The DNA end favors TRBJ2-1, so the J call may be wrong. Germline V gives CDR1 SEHNR, CDR2 FQNEAQ (reference sequence). The CDR3 has 15 residues. The CDR3 protein is CASLGLGFKDGEQFF. The CDR3 DNA reads as TGTGCTAGTCTGGGCCTAGGGTTCAAAGACGGTGAGCAGTTCTTC.

This rearrangement joins TRBV7-2 to TRBJ2-1, with D uncertain. Trimming shortened V by 5 bases and J by 12 bases, and 17 bases separated the two germline ends. This CDR3 has 13 amino acids. Germline V lookup: CDR1 SGHTA, CDR2 FQGNSA. The CDR3 protein is CASSISMETRQFF. In nucleotides, the CDR3 is TGTGCCAGCAGCATAAGTATGGAGACCCGGCAGTTCTTC.